This entry lists 8 T cell receptor beta chains sequenced from one sample in a study of blood T cell repertoires in COVID-19. Some clones are missing from TCRdb's copy, which holds only in-frame ones; the method was immunoSEQ multiplex PCR. The sample shows roughly 310,000 clones, roughly 90% of them seen only once. Source material: peripheral blood. These TCRs come from a woman aged 45 to 65 with active or convalescent COVID-19.

A word on this clone: In the same sample, other DNA sequences code for this CDR3. The genes are TRBV3-1 (or the pseudogene TRBV3-2) and TRBJ1-5, with no clear D. Germline V lookup: CDR1 LGHDT, CDR2 YNNKEL (reference sequence). This CDR3 region has 13 residues. Trimming took off 2 bases at V and 3 bases at J, with 5 bases between the two ends. CDR3 DNA sequence: TGTGCCAGCAGCCAACAGGCCAATCAGCCCCAGCATTTT. Amino acid sequence: CASSQQANQPQHF.

The genes are TRBV6-5 and TRBJ1-2; D might be TRBD1 (5 bases). The CDR3 has 15 amino acids. V lost 7 bases and J 5 bases, leaving 20 bases between the germline ends. Germline lookup yields CDR1 MNHEY and CDR2 SVGAGI. The CDR3 reads CASTPPDGQLYGYTF. The DNA for the CDR3 is TGTGCCAGCACCCCCCCCGACGGACAACTTTATGGCTACACCTTC.

The CDR3 loop is CASSLSRQGHTEAFF. The DNA for the CDR3 is TGTGCCAGCAGTTTATCACGACAGGGGCACACTGAAGCTTTCTTT. The chain joins TRBV27 to TRBJ1-1, with 8 bases matching TRBD1. CDR3 length equals 15 residues. Germline CDR1 reads MNHEY; CDR2 reads SMNVEV (reference sequence). The V and J ends lost 0 bases and 3 bases, in that order; junction bases with no gene match: 3.

The chain employs TRBV18 and TRBJ1-3, with D hard to call. The length of the CDR3 is 16 residues. The ends were cut back, 0 bases at V and 1 base at J, with 10 bases in the middle. Per germline, CDR1 KGHSH and CDR2 LQKENI. The CDR3 loop is CASSPPARGSGNTIYF. DNA for the CDR3: TGTGCCAGCTCACCACCGGCCCGGGGATCTGGAAACACCATATATTTT.

This chain connects TRBV27 to TRBJ1-6, with D maybe TRBD1 (5 bases). The CDR3 is made up of 17 amino acids. Germline V gene data show CDR1 as MNHEY and CDR2 as SMNVEV (reference sequence). Trimming took 7 bases from V and 8 from J, leaving 24 bases between them. The CDR3 DNA sequence: TGTGCCAGCACCATGCGGGGCGCCCTTACTCATTATTCACCCCTCCACTTT. Translation gives CASTMRGALTHYSPLHF.

This sequence joins TRBV5-4 and TRBJ2-4, with TRBD2 as a possible D gene (6 bases). Deletions cut 4 bases from V and 0 bases from J, with 11 bases between. The CDR3 runs 15 residues. Germline loops: CDR1 SGHNT, CDR2 YYREEE (reference sequence). As DNA, the CDR3 is TGTGCCAGCAGCCCCGGGGGTTTAGCCAAAAACATTCAGTACTTC. Its protein product is CASSPGGLAKNIQYF.

V gene TRBV28 combines with J gene TRBJ1-1; the match to TRBD1 covers 9 bases. V was pared by 4 bases and J by 1 base, with 13 bases of the junction left unmatched. Germline values: CDR1 MDHEN, CDR2 SYDVKM. There are 18 residues in the CDR3. CDR3: CASSSFPGTGTRNTEAFF. In DNA form, the CDR3 reads TGTGCCAGCAGTTCCTTCCCGGGGACAGGGACTCGGAACACTGAAGCTTTCTTT.

CDR3 sequence: CASSPDISGANVLTF. DNA for the CDR3: TGTGCCAGCAGCCCAGACATCTCTGGGGCCAACGTCCTGACTTTC. V usage is TRBV9 and J usage is TRBJ2-6; D call uncertain. This CDR3 contains 15 residues. The germline gives CDR1 SGDLS, CDR2 YYNGEE. V dropped 4 bases and J dropped 0 bases, with 8 bases sitting between them.